This T cell receptor (beta chain) was documented in a study of cytomegalovirus exposure and HLA in healthy donors. PCR primers comprised 60 Vbeta and 13 Jbeta primers. The repertoire was sequenced with immunoSEQ multiplex PCR; TCRdb's copy has only in-frame clones and lacks some. This sample has about 130,000 clones, with roughly three quarters found just once. The sequenced sample consisted of PBMCs. The receptor was isolated from a man under 40 in good health and CMV-seronegative.

The chain's CDR3 is CASSLWGQGANTGELFF. The CDR3 DNA reads as TGTGCCAGCAGTTTATGGGGTCAGGGGGCGAACACCGGGGAGCTGTTTTTT. The chain has TRBV28 and TRBJ2-2; 7 nucleotides line up with TRBD1. The CDR3 has 17 amino acids. The germline gives CDR1 MDHEN, CDR2 SYDVKM. The trim removed 0 bases at V and 0 bases at J, leaving 4 bases unmatched.